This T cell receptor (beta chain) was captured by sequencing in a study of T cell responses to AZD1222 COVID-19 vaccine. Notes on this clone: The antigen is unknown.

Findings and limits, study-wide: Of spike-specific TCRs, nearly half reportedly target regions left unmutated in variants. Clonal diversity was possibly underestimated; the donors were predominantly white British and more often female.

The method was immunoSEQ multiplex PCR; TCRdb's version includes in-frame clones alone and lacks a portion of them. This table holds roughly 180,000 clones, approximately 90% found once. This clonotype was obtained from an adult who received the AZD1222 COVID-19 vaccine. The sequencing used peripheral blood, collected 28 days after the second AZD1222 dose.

CDR3 residues: CASSSTGQGDTEAFF. CDR3 bases: TGTGCCAGCAGTTCCACCGGACAGGGGGACACTGAAGCTTTCTTT. The chain is built from TRBV28 and TRBJ1-1; 10 bases are shared with TRBD1. V lost 4 bases to trimming and J lost 3 bases; unmatched junction nucleotides: 5. Germline assignment: CDR1 MDHEN and CDR2 SYDVKM. This CDR3 is 15 amino acids long.